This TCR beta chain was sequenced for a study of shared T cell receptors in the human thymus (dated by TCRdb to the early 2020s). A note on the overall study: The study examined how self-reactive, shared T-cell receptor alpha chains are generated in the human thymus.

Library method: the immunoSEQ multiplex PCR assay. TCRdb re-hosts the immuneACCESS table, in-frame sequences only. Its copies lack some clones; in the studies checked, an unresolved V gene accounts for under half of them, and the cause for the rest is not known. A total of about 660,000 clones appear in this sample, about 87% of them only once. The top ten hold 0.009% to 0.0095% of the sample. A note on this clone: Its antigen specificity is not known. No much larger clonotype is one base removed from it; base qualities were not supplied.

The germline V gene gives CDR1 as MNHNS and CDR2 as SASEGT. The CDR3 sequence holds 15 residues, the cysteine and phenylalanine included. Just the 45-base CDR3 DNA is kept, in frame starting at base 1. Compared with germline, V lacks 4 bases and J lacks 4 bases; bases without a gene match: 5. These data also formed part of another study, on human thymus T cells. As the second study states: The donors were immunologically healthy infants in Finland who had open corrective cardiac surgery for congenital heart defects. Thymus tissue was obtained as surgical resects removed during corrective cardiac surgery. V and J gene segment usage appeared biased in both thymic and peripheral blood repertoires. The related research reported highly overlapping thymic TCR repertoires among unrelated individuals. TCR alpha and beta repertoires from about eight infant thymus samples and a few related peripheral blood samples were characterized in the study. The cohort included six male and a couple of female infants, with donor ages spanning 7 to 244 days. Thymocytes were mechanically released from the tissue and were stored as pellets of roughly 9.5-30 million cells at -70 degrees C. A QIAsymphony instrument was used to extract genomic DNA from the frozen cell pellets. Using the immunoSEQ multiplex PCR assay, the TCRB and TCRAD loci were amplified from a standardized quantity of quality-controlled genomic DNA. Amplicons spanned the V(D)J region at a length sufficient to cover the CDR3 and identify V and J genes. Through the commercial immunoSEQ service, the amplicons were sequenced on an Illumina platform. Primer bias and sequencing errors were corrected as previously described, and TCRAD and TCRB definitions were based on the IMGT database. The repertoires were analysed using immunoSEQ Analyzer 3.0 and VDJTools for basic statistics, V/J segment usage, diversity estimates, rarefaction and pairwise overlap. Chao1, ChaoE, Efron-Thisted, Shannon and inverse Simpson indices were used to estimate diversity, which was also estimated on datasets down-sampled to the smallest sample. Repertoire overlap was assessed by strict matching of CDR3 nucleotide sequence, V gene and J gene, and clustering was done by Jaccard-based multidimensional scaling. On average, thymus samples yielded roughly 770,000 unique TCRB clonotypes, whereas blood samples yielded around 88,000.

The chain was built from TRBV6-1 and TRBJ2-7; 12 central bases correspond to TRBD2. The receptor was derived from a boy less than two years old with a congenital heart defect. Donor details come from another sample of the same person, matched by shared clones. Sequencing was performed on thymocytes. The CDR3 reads CASSGPTSGSYEQYF. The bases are TGTGCCAGCAGTGGCCCGACTAGCGGGAGTTACGAGCAGTACTTC.